What follows are 7 T cell receptor beta chains derived from one specimen sequenced in a study of blood T cell repertoires in COVID-19. Data came from immunoSEQ multiplex PCR; TCRdb stores just in-frame clones and leaves some out. The profile shows 50,000 to 65,000 clones, around 90% of them singletons. The sample taken for sequencing was peripheral blood. These receptors all come from a man in his fifties with active COVID-19.

The chain combines TRBV6-1 with TRBJ1-4, with D unclear. The germline CDR1 and CDR2 sequences are MNHNS and SASEGT. V lost 1 base and J lost 0, with 6 bases in between. The CDR3 runs 15 residues. The CDR3 DNA follows: TGTGCCAGCAGTGAAGGGCAGTCAACTAATGAAAAACTGTTTTTT. Residues: CASSEGQSTNEKLFF.

In its sample, this clone was seen once. The rearrangement uses TRBV6-5 and TRBJ2-1; possible D gene TRBD1, 5 bases. The CDR3 consists of 15 residues. CDR1 and CDR2 (germline): MNHEY, SVGAGI. Trimming stripped 5 bases from V and 2 bases from J, with 13 bases between. The DNA of the CDR3 is TGTGCCAGCAGTCGACAGTCCCCTACCTACAATGAGCAGTTCTTC. Encoded protein: CASSRQSPTYNEQFF.

J is TRBJ1-2 and V is TRBV5-4; D is unclear. This CDR3 is 13 amino acids long. CDR1 is SGHNT and CDR2 is YYREEE in the germline V gene (reference sequence). Trimming stripped 0 bases from V and 4 bases from J, with 7 bases between. The CDR3 DNA sequence: TGTGCCAGCAGCTTGGGACAAGTCTATGGCTACACCTTC. Its translation: CASSLGQVYGYTF. Drawing the rest from reference TRBV5-4 and TRBJ1-2, the complete variable domain is ETGVTQSPTHLIKTRGQQVTLRCSSQSGHNTVSWYQQALGQGPQFIFQYYREEENGRGNFPPRFSGLQFPNYSSELNVNALELDDSALYLCASSLGQVYGYTFGSGTRLTVV.

The gene calls are TRBV12-3 or TRBV12-4 and TRBJ1-5; D is ambiguous. Trimming pared 2 bases from V and 7 bases from J, leaving 3 bases between. The CDR3 sequence is 11 residues long. This CDR3 is CASSLQQPQHF. CDR3 in DNA: TGTGCCAGCAGTTTACAGCAGCCCCAGCATTTT.

CDR3 region: CATSDLSTGNNEQFF. The CDR3 coding sequence is TGTGCCACCAGTGACCTTTCGACAGGAAACAATGAGCAGTTCTTC. This chain links TRBV24-1 with TRBJ2-1, with D possibly TRBD1 on 6 matching bases. This CDR3 has 15 amino acids. The ends were cut back, 4 bases at V and 5 bases at J, with 14 bases in the middle. Germline V lookup: CDR1 KGHDR, CDR2 SFDVKD.

The V call is TRBV12-3 or TRBV12-4, the J call TRBJ2-7; no clear D. Trimming cost V 3 bases and J 3 bases, with 9 bases left between them. There are 13 residues in the CDR3. For the CDR3, the DNA is TGTGCCAGCAGTTTTCAGGCAGGCTACGAGCAGTACTTC. Amino acids: CASSFQAGYEQYF.

This clone is a singleton in its sample. V usage is TRBV20-1 and J usage is TRBJ2-5; no firm D call. Germline V gene lookup returns CDR1 DFQATT and CDR2 SNEGSKA (reference sequence). V was clipped by 7 bases and J by 5 bases, with 11 bases between them. The CDR3 covers 11 residues. CDR3 sequence reads: CSVSDRETQYF. The CDR3 DNA sequence: TGCAGTGTAAGCGACCGGGAGACCCAGTACTTC.